The rows below give T cell receptor beta chains drawn from one sample of a study of blood T cell repertoires in COVID-19. Assay: immunoSEQ multiplex PCR; the TCRdb copy retains only in-frame clones and omits some. This sample carries approximately 250,000 clones, roughly nine tenths of them seen once, and the ten largest clones take about 8.6%. The sequencing sample was made of peripheral blood. The receptor set was obtained from a middle-aged man with active or convalescent COVID-19. Each CDR3 is given with its conserved first and last residue.

>TRBV7-9|TRBJ1-1
CASSFSGQVRTEAFF
>TRBV18|TRBJ1-2
CASSPRAGSGSVGYTF
>TRBV11-2|TRBJ2-5
CASSFDRMETQYF
>TRBV7-9|TRBJ1-4
CASSSTDIPTEKLFF
>TRBV27|TRBJ1-2
CASSQGQAGVSGYTF
>TRBV10-2|TRBJ1-2
CASSEAYGYTF
>TRBV6-6|TRBJ2-7
CASSRTRSSGGLYEQYF
>TRBV7-9|TRBJ1-4
CASSAPDRGLGKLFF
>TRBV5-4|TRBJ1-1
CASSSEVGPRDTEAFF
>TRBV27|TRBJ2-7
CASSFGDNRYEQYF
>TRBV11-3|TRBJ1-1
CASSYGTGGTEAFF
>TRBV3-1/TRBV3-2|TRBJ2-1
CASSQGVQSEQFF
>TRBV23-1|TRBJ2-7
CASSQSWGQGVHEQYF
>TRBV7-3|TRBJ2-1
CASSLGQRDVIFF
>TRBV29-1|TRBJ2-1
CSVTTGQRYNEQFF
>TRBV12-5|TRBJ1-1
CASGIGAGGGTEAFF
>TRBV5-4|TRBJ2-1
CASSSLAGSSYNEQFF
>TRBV18|TRBJ2-3
CASSSGTSLHGDTQYF
>TRBV9|TRBJ2-1
CASSDNRDTQQEQFF
>TRBV11-1|TRBJ2-3
CASSLGQSTDTQYF
>TRBV6-5|TRBJ1-4
CASSLVGAPTNEKLFF
>TRBV5-1|TRBJ2-1
CASSPVLNEQFF
>TRBV12-3/TRBV12-4|TRBJ1-2
CASSPSIADGYTF
>TRBV6-5|TRBJ1-3
CASRGTAGNTIYF
>TRBV27|TRBJ1-2
CASSLSPYDYGYTF
>TRBV28|TRBJ1-5
CASRRGSNQPQHF
>TRBV30|TRBJ1-6
CAWRGSGGSSPLHF
>TRBV5-5|TRBJ2-1
CASSPLAVNNEQFF
>TRBV12-5|TRBJ2-3
CASGFSVADTQYF
>TRBV4-2|TRBJ1-5
CASSQPGQFNQPQHF
>TRBV7-9|TRBJ1-1
CASSSYDRGLEAFF
>TRBV6-5|TRBJ2-6
CASSRQGARANVLTF
>TRBV15|TRBJ2-4
CATSRDSPTGTIQYF
>TRBV5-1|TRBJ2-1
CASSLETSYNEQFF
>TRBV2|TRBJ2-7
CASSKKIGTDTYEQYF
>TRBV5-8|TRBJ1-5
CASSSTGTAYQPQHF
>TRBV7-9|TRBJ1-2
CASSRETVNYGYTF
>TRBV5-6|TRBJ1-2
CASSPWGLPYGYTF
>TRBV29-1|TRBJ2-5
CSVERETQYF
>TRBV27|TRBJ2-3
CASSLYPSGSTDTQYF
>TRBV19|TRBJ2-7
CASSIDLANYEQYF
>TRBV7-9|TRBJ2-5
CASSLPGGTQYF